The sequence of this T cell receptor (beta chain) was determined in a study of blood T cell repertoires in COVID-19. About the study: Researchers got acute and convalescent COVID-19 samples from the United States, Italy and Spain. From T cells, B-cell-depleted T cells, or PBMCs came the material, which was cDNA or gDNA.

This clone has just one count. Germline assignment: CDR1 SGHNT and CDR2 YYREEE (reference sequence). The length of the CDR3 is 17 residues. Trimming stripped 4 bases from V and 0 bases from J, with 16 bases between. How the authors handled the data: It was from reference gene primer amplification that nucleated cell counts were estimated. The method was immunoSEQ multiplex PCR; TCRdb's version includes in-frame clones alone and lacks a portion of them. D and trimming were read from the DNA, whereas the V and J calls and clone size are those reported in that table. The sample lists approximately 190,000 clones, around 83% occurring once.

The sample was peripheral blood. V usage is TRBV5-4 and J usage is TRBJ2-2, with D uncertain. This TCR came from a woman in her forties with acute or convalescent COVID-19. The CDR3 DNA follows: TGTGCCAGCAGCCGAGGTCCCGGAATCGCGAACACCGGGGAGCTGTTTTTT. This codes for CASSRGPGIANTGELFF.